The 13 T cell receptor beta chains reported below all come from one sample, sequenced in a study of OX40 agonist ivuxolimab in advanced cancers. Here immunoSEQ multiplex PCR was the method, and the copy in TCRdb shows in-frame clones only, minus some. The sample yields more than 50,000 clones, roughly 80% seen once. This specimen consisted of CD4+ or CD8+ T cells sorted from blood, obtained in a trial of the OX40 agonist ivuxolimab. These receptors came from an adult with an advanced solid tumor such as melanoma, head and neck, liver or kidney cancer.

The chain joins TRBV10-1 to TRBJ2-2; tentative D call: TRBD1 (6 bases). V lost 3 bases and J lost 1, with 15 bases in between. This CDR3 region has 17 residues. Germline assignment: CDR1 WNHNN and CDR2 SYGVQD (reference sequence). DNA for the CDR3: TGCGCCAGCAGTGATTACAGGGACAATCGGAACACCGGGGAGCTGTTTTTT. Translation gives CASSDYRDNRNTGELFF.

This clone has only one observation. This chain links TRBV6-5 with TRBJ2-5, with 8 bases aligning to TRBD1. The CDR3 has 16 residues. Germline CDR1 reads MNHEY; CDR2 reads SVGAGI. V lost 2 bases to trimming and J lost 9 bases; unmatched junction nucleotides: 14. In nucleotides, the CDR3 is TGTGCCAGCAGTTACGGGGGAATGGACAGGGCCCGTTCCCAGTACTTC. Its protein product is CASSYGGMDRARSQYF.

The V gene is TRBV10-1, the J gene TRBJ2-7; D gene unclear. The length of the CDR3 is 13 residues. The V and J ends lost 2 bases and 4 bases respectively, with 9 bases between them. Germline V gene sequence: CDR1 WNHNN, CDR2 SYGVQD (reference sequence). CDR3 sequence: CASSEGLTYEQYF. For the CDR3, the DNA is TGCGCCAGCAGTGAGGGCCTAACTTACGAGCAGTACTTC.

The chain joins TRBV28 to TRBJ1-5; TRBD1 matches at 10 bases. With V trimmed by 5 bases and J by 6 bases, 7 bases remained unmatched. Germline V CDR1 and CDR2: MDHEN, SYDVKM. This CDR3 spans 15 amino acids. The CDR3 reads CASSLDRGLGQPQHF. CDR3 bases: TGTGCCAGCAGTCTCGACAGGGGGCTGGGTCAGCCCCAGCATTTT.

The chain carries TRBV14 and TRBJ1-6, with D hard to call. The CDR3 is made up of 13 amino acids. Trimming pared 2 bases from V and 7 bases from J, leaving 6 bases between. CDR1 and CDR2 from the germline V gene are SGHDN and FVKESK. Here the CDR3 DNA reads TGTGCCAGCAGCCAAAACAAGAATTCACCCCTCCACTTT. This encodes CASSQNKNSPLHF.

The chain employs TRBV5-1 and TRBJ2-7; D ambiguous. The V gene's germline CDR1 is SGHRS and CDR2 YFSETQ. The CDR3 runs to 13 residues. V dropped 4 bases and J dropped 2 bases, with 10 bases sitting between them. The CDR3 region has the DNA TGCGCCAGCAGCACGGACGGCGCCTACGAGCAGTACTTC. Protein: CASSTDGAYEQYF.

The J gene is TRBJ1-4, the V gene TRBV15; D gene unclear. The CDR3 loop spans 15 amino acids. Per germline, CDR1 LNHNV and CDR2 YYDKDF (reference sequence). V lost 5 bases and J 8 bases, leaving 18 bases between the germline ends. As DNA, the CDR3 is TGTGCCACCAGCCCCCTGTTCGGGGTGGGGGAAAAACTGTTTTTT. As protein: CATSPLFGVGEKLFF.

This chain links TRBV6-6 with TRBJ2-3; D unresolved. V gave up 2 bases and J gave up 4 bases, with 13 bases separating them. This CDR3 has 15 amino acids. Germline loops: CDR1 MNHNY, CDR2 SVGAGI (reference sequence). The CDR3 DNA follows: TGTGCCAGCAGTTACGTGATCGAGTTTCCAGATACGCAGTATTTT. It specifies CASSYVIEFPDTQYF.

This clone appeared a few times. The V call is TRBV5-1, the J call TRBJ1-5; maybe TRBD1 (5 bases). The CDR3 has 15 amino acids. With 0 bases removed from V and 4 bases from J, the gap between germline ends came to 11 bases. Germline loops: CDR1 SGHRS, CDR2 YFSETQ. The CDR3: CASSLAGTPNQPQHF. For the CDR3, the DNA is TGCGCCAGCAGCTTGGCCGGGACGCCGAATCAGCCCCAGCATTTT. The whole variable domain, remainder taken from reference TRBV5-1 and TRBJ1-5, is KAGVTQTPRYLIKTRGQQVTLSCSPISGHRSVSWYQQTPGQGLQFLFEYFSETQRNKGNFPGRFSGRQFSNSRSEMNVSTLELGDSALYLCASSLAGTPNQPQHFGDGTRLSIL.

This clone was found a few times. The CDR3 region has the DNA TGTGCCAGCAGCTTAAATGGGTACGAGCAGTACTTC. It yields the protein CASSLNGYEQYF. The chain recombines TRBV7-8 with TRBJ2-7; no clear D. Germline V lookup: CDR1 SGHVS, CDR2 FQNEAQ. The length of the CDR3 is 12 residues. V was pared by 2 bases and J by 4 bases, with 6 bases between.

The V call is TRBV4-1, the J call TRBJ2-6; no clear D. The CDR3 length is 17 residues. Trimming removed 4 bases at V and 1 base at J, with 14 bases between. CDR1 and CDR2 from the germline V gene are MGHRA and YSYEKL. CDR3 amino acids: CASSLRFIRSGANVLTF. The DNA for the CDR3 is TGCGCCAGCAGCCTAAGATTTATCCGGTCTGGGGCCAACGTCCTGACTTTC.

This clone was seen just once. For the CDR3, the DNA is TGTGCCAGCAGTTTAGCGTTCAGGGGGCGCTCTGAAAAACTGTTTTTT. This gives the protein CASSLAFRGRSEKLFF. This sequence joins TRBV28 and TRBJ1-4; TRBD1 aligns across 8 bases. The CDR3 is 16 residues long. CDR1 MDHEN and CDR2 SYDVKM come from the germline V gene. V shed 2 bases, J shed 7 bases, and the junction held 9 bases outside the gene matches.

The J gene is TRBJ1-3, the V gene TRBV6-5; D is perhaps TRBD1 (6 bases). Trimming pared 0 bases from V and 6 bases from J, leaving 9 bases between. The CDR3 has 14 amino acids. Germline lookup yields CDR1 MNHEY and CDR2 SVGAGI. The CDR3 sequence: CASSYSLGANTIYF. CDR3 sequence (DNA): TGTGCCAGCAGTTACTCGTTGGGGGCAAACACCATATATTTT.